Reported below is one TCR beta chain. Its antigen is not known. CDR1 is MNHEY, CDR2 SVGAGI, per germline. Losses at the gene ends were 6 bases for V and 0 bases for J; bases not matched to a gene: 8. This CDR3 spans 15 amino acids. Each CDR3 protein gets one entry after TCRdb re-called the 5' RACE reads with MiXCR. Here the sample spans about 270,000 distinct CDR3 sequences, over 15% being singletons. The data derive from a study of T-cell memory formation after mild COVID-19. Study-wide results and limits: What remained unconfirmed was the SARS-CoV-2 specificity of second-wave clones peaking on day 37.

The specimen was PBMCs or a T cell subset sorted from them (not recorded which). The source is a man younger than 35 who had mild COVID-19 (a few samples of this study predate the infection). Cell type and time point are not known. The chain has TRBV6-5 and TRBJ2-7, with 7 nucleotides matching TRBD1. The CDR3 here is CASSRDRANSYEQYV. CDR3 in DNA: TGTGCCAGCAGCCGTGACAGGGCTAACTCCTACGAGCAGTACGTC.